The clone carrying this TCR beta chain has a single count. Its antigen is undetermined. If patients had autoimmune disease history or systemic immunosuppression, they were excluded. From germline, CDR1 is SGHRS and CDR2 YFSETQ. The CDR3 has 11 amino acids. The record originates from a study of OX40 agonist ivuxolimab in advanced cancers. Study information: Patients received ivuxolimab, an intravenous treatment, every 2 weeks at 0.01 to 10 mg/kg. Whole-study findings and limits: Researchers did not determine the expanded peripheral T cells' antigen specificity.

The repertoire was sequenced with immunoSEQ multiplex PCR; TCRdb's copy has only in-frame clones and lacks some. The sample contains almost 35,000 clones, around 85% of which appear only once. The TCR comes from an adult with an advanced solid tumor such as melanoma, head and neck, liver or kidney cancer. This chain joins TRBV5-1 and TRBJ2-5; D remains unclear. The end of the DNA is better explained by TRBJ2-7, so the J call may be wrong. The source material was CD4+ or CD8+ T cells sorted from blood, sampled in a trial of the OX40 agonist ivuxolimab. This CDR3 is CASSSHYEQYF. The CDR3 DNA reads TGCGCCAGCAGCTCACACTACGAGCAGTACTTC.